Sequencing of this TCR beta chain was carried out in a study of CD8+CD57+ T cells in acquired aplastic anemia. By flow cytometry, patients selected for sequencing had shown an expansion of CD8+CD57+ cells. Template material for TCR beta VDJ and CDR3 profiling consisted of genomic DNA. TCRdb fed the reads into MiXCR, producing one record per CDR3 protein. Among over 150,000 distinct CDR3 sequences listed, 70% to 80% were seen once. The CDR3 has 17 residues. Germline V gene lookup returns CDR1 SNHLY and CDR2 FYNNEI. V gave up 6 bases and J gave up 6 bases, with 23 bases separating them. The source of this sequence is a human donor with aplastic anemia. Sequenced sample: sorted CD4+, CD8+, or CD8+CD57+ T cells (not recorded which) from PBMCs. The chain couples TRBV2 to TRBJ2-2; D could derive from TRBD1 or TRBD2 (5 bases each). The CDR3 nucleotides read TGTGCCAGCAGGGGAACCCTATTAGGCAGGGACGCCGGGGAGCTGTTTTTT. It specifies CASRGTLLGRDAGELFF.